One sample yielded the 22 T cell receptor beta chains listed below, sequenced in a study of blood T cell repertoires in COVID-19. This table comes from immunoSEQ multiplex PCR, and its TCRdb copy is limited to in-frame clones, with some not included. The sample gives about 400,000 clones, 70% to 90% of which show up once; approximately 2% is in the top ten. Specimen: PBMCs or T cells enriched from blood (not recorded which). The receptors shown here come from a woman in her 40s with acute COVID-19.

The V and J genes are TRBV19 and TRBJ2-1, with TRBD1 as a possible D gene (6 bases). The germline CDR1 and CDR2 sequences are LNHDA and SQIVND (reference sequence). V dropped 4 bases and J dropped 5 bases, with 24 bases sitting between them. This CDR3 is 18 amino acids long. The CDR3 here is CASSRQFRGTNTHNEQFF. The CDR3 coding sequence is TGTGCCAGTAGTAGACAATTTAGAGGGACAAATACACACAATGAGCAGTTCTTC.

This rearrangement joins TRBV6-5 to TRBJ1-2; D may be TRBD1 (5 bases). The CDR3 totals 13 residues. V gave up 6 bases and J gave up 5 bases, with 13 bases separating them. Germline V gives CDR1 MNHEY, CDR2 SVGAGI. The CDR3 protein is CASRAGLGYGYTF. The CDR3 DNA sequence: TGTGCCAGCAGAGCGGGACTCGGGTATGGCTACACCTTC.

The V call is TRBV12-3 or TRBV12-4, the J call TRBJ1-5; D gene ambiguous. This CDR3 is built from 13 residues. V gave up 3 bases and J gave up 4 bases, with 7 bases separating them. Here the CDR3 reads CASSFGPNQPQHF. The CDR3 bases are TGTGCCAGCAGTTTTGGGCCGAATCAGCCCCAGCATTTT.

This clone occurred many times. This chain links TRBV5-1 with TRBJ1-2; 8 bases align to TRBD1. The CDR3 totals 14 residues. Germline V CDR1 and CDR2: SGHRS, YFSETQ. Unmatched junction bases numbered 7, after V lost 4 bases and J lost 5 bases. The CDR3 DNA reads as TGCGCCAGCAGCGGAACCGGGACAGGATATGGCTACACCTTC. Protein: CASSGTGTGYGYTF.

This chain joins TRBV10-3 and TRBJ2-2; weak D call: TRBD1 (5 bases). The V end was cut by 6 bases, the J end by 1 base, with 9 bases between. Germline V gene sequence: CDR1 ENHRY, CDR2 SYGVKD. The CDR3 covers 14 residues. DNA of the CDR3: TGTGCCATCAGCGATACAGGGAACACCGGGGAGCTGTTTTTT. It encodes CAISDTGNTGELFF.

The V call is TRBV5-1, the J call TRBJ2-5; 7 nucleotides line up with TRBD1. Germline-derived CDR1 and CDR2 are SGHRS and YFSETQ. Germline trimming cut 2 bases from V and 2 bases from J; bases unmatched to any gene: 6. The CDR3 consists of 15 residues. CDR3 in DNA: TGCGCCAGCAGCTTACAGGGGCTCCCACAAGAGACCCAGTACTTC. Protein: CASSLQGLPQETQYF.

The rearrangement joins TRBV6-5 to TRBJ1-5; the D is unclear. V was cut by 2 bases and J by 2 bases, with 10 bases left in between. From germline, CDR1 is MNHEY and CDR2 SVGAGI. This CDR3 has 15 amino acids. The DNA for the CDR3 is TGTGCCAGCAGTTACACCTACAGTGGCAATCAGCCCCAGCATTTT. As protein: CASSYTYSGNQPQHF.

This clone was detected a few times. The V and J genes are TRBV5-1 and TRBJ1-1; 8 nucleotides match TRBD1. The germline V gene encodes CDR1 SGHRS and CDR2 YFSETQ. The CDR3 is 16 residues long. J lost 2 bases, V lost 1 base, and 7 bases had no gene match. The CDR3 nucleotides read TGCGCCAGCAGCTTGATGGGGGACAGGACAAACACTGAAGCTTTCTTT. Translation: CASSLMGDRTNTEAFF. The whole variable domain, remainder taken from reference TRBV5-1 and TRBJ1-1, is KAGVTQTPRYLIKTRGQQVTLSCSPISGHRSVSWYQQTPGQGLQFLFEYFSETQRNKGNFPGRFSGRQFSNSRSEMNVSTLELGDSALYLCASSLMGDRTNTEAFFGQGTRLTVV.

The rearrangement links TRBV19 to TRBJ2-5, with 8 bases that match TRBD1. CDR3 length: 14 residues. Germline values: CDR1 LNHDA, CDR2 SQIVND (reference sequence). The junction had 9 bases not matched to a gene; V was cut back by 7 bases and J by 5 bases. The CDR3 DNA follows: TGTGCCAGTAAAGGGACAGGAATCGGGGAGACCCAGTACTTC. It is translated as CASKGTGIGETQYF.

In this sample, this clone turned up once. The chain is built from TRBV28 and TRBJ1-2, with unresolved D. V was shortened by 5 bases and J by 4 bases, with 14 bases between the two germline ends. The germline gives CDR1 MDHEN, CDR2 SYDVKM. The CDR3 sequence is 14 residues long. In nucleotides, the CDR3 is TGTGCCAGCAGTCGGGAAGGAGGGCCCTATGGCTACACCTTC. It encodes CASSREGGPYGYTF.

The V and J genes are TRBV19 and TRBJ2-1, with 9 bases lining up with TRBD2. The V and J ends lost 5 bases and 10 bases, in that order; junction bases with no gene match: 3. CDR3 length: 12 amino acids. The germline gives CDR1 LNHDA, CDR2 SQIVND (reference sequence). CDR3 loop: CASSQRGVEQFF. The CDR3 DNA sequence: TGTGCCAGTAGTCAGCGGGGGGTCGAGCAGTTCTTC.

V is TRBV4-1 and J is TRBJ1-1; D not resolved. Germline assignment: CDR1 MGHRA and CDR2 YSYEKL. Deletions cut 1 base from V and 1 base from J, with 7 bases between. The CDR3 has 14 residues. The CDR3 reads CASSQALRNTEAFF. The DNA for the CDR3 is TGCGCCAGCAGCCAAGCTCTCAGGAACACTGAAGCTTTCTTT.

This chain uses TRBV5-1 with TRBJ2-7, with 10 bases aligning to TRBD1. CDR1 SGHRS and CDR2 YFSETQ come from the germline V gene. Trimming removed 6 bases from V and 5 bases from J; junction bases left unmatched: 11. This CDR3 has 15 amino acids. This chain's CDR3 is CASNPRGQGRHEQYF. CDR3 sequence (DNA): TGCGCCAGCAACCCAAGGGGACAGGGGAGGCACGAGCAGTACTTC.

The chain links TRBV11-2 to TRBJ2-3, with TRBD2 matching 8 bases. The CDR3 length is 16 residues. The V segment lost 4 bases and the J segment 2 bases; nucleotides outside the gene matches: 8. The germline V gene encodes CDR1 SGHAT and CDR2 FQNNGV. The CDR3 reads CASSWIGTRYTDTQYF. CDR3 DNA: TGTGCCAGCAGCTGGATTGGGACTAGATACACAGATACGCAGTATTTT.

The chain employs TRBV2 and TRBJ2-5; TRBD2 matches 9 bases. The germline V gene encodes CDR1 SNHLY and CDR2 FYNNEI. J lost 3 bases, V lost 6 bases, and 14 bases had no gene match. This CDR3 region has 17 residues. The CDR3 DNA is TGTGCCAGCAGGCCCGGGGGACGCGGGGGGGCAGAAGAGACCCAGTACTTC. Its translation is CASRPGGRGGAEETQYF.

The chain uses TRBV7-9 and TRBJ1-2; no reliable D call. V dropped 5 bases and J dropped 4 bases, with 11 bases sitting between them. The CDR3 is 13 residues long. Germline V gene data show CDR1 as SEHNR and CDR2 as FQNEAQ (reference sequence). CDR3 sequence: CASSLDSVYGYTF. The CDR3 DNA reads as TGTGCCAGCAGCCTTGATAGCGTCTATGGCTACACCTTC.

The chain links TRBV25-1 to TRBJ1-1; TRBD1 matches 7 bases. The junction had 11 bases not matched to a gene; V was cut back by 0 bases and J by 1 base. Germline V gene lookup returns CDR1 MGHDK and CDR2 SYGVNS. This CDR3 is built from 18 residues. CDR3 region: CASSEYFRGFESNTEAFF. CDR3 DNA sequence: TGTGCCAGCAGTGAATATTTCAGGGGGTTCGAATCGAACACTGAAGCTTTCTTT.

The rearrangement joins TRBV3-1 (or the pseudogene TRBV3-2) to TRBJ2-2, with D maybe TRBD2 (5 bases). The V end lost 6 bases, the J end lost 3 bases, and 17 bases lay between the germline ends. CDR3 length: 16 residues. Germline lookup yields CDR1 LGHDT and CDR2 YNNKEL (reference sequence). The CDR3 DNA sequence: TGTGCCAGCAGTCCAAATCCCGGAGGTGACACCGGGGAGCTGTTTTTT. Amino acid sequence: CASSPNPGGDTGELFF.

This rearrangement joins TRBV27 to TRBJ1-5; D not resolved. This CDR3 is built from 13 residues. CDR1 is MNHEY, CDR2 SMNVEV, per germline (reference sequence). With 3 bases removed from V and 7 bases from J, the gap between germline ends came to 10 bases. The CDR3 sequence is CASSFLPGQPQHF. The CDR3 nucleotides read TGTGCCAGCAGTTTTTTGCCGGGGCAGCCCCAGCATTTT.

V usage is TRBV7-9 and J usage is TRBJ1-4; no clear D gene. The CDR3 has 16 amino acids. V was shortened by 4 bases and J by 8 bases, with 20 bases between the two germline ends. CDR1 and CDR2 from the germline V gene are SEHNR and FQNEAQ (reference sequence). Written as DNA, the CDR3 is TGTGCCAGCAGCTCCCCAATACCGGGAACTATCGAAAAACTGTTTTTT. It yields the protein CASSSPIPGTIEKLFF.

The chain couples TRBV25-1 to TRBJ2-3; no reliable D call. Germline V gene sequence: CDR1 MGHDK, CDR2 SYGVNS. Trimming removed 3 bases from V and 2 bases from J, with 6 bases in between. This CDR3 has 13 residues. The CDR3 spells CASSDGTTDTQYF. The CDR3 DNA follows: TGTGCCAGCAGTGACGGTACCACAGATACGCAGTATTTT.

The table lists this clone with a few counts. This chain joins TRBV5-6 and TRBJ2-3; TRBD2 matches 10 bases. The CDR3 extends over 15 amino acids. Germline V CDR1 and CDR2: SGHDT, YYEEEE. The ends lost 4 bases at V and 5 bases at J; junction bases unmatched: 7. The CDR3 is CASSPAGGKGDTQYF. CDR3 coding DNA: TGTGCCAGCAGCCCAGCGGGGGGGAAGGGAGATACGCAGTATTTT.